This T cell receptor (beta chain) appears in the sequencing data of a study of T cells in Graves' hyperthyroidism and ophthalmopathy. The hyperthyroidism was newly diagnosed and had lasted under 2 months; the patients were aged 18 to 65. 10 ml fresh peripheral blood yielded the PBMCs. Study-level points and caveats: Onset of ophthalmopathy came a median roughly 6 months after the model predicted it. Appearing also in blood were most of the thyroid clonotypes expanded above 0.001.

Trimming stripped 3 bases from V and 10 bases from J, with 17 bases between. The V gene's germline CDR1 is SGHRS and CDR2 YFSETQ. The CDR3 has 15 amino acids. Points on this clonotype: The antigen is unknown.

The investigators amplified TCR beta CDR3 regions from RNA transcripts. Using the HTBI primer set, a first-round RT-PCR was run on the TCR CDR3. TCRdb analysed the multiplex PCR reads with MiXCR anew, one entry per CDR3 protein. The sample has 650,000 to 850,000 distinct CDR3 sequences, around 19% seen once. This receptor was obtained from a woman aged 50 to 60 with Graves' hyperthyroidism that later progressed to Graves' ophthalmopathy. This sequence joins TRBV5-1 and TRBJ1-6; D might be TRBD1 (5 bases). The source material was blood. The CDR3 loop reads CASSSFGEGKSPLHF. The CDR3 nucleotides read TGCGCCAGCAGCTCCTTCGGTGAGGGGAAGTCACCCCTCCACTTT. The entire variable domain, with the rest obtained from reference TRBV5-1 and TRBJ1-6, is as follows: KAGVTQTPRYLIKTRGQQVTLSCSPISGHRSVSWYQQTPGQGLQFLFEYFSETQRNKGNFPGRFSGRQFSNSRSEMNVSTLELGDSALYLCASSSFGEGKSPLHFGNGTRLTVT.